This entry describes one T cell receptor beta chain. The data were obtained in a study of blood T cell repertoires in COVID-19. Across the whole study: Researchers got acute and convalescent COVID-19 samples from the United States, Italy and Spain.

Seattle's enrolled individuals joined amid active infection and were then monitored longitudinally. Trimming removed 3 bases from V and 4 bases from J, with 12 bases in between. The germline V gene has CDR1 MGHRA and CDR2 YSYEKL. The CDR3 length is 14 residues. Assay: immunoSEQ multiplex PCR; the TCRdb copy retains only in-frame clones and omits some. In the table there are 300,000 to 450,000 clones, around 87% of which are singletons. The source is a woman in her fifties or sixties with COVID-19, enrolled during active disease. This rearrangement joins TRBV4-1 to TRBJ1-2; D gene unclear. The sequencing sample was made of peripheral blood. The CDR3: CASSHLKTIYGYTF. Here the CDR3 DNA reads TGCGCCAGCAGCCATCTTAAAACAATCTATGGCTACACCTTC.